The subject of this entry is one T cell receptor (beta chain). This sample is drawn from a study of cytomegalovirus exposure and HLA in healthy donors. Study at large: There were about 85 million unique TCRs (from HLA-typed donors) in an early data release.

CDR3 length: 15 amino acids. J lost 6 bases, V lost 0 bases, and 7 bases had no gene match. Looked up from germline, CDR1 is GTSNPN and CDR2 is SVGIG (reference sequence). The PCR was carried out with 60 Vbeta primers and 13 Jbeta primers. Assay: immunoSEQ multiplex PCR; the TCRdb copy retains only in-frame clones and omits some. Recorded for this sample: 190,000 or so clones. The J gene is TRBJ2-1, the V gene TRBV30; 8 bases are a match to TRBD2. This receptor was taken from a boy aged 5-17 years in good health and CMV-seronegative. The sample was PBMCs. The CDR3 reads CAWSVLLAGGNEQFF. As DNA, the CDR3 is TGTGCCTGGAGTGTACTCCTAGCGGGTGGCAATGAGCAGTTCTTC.